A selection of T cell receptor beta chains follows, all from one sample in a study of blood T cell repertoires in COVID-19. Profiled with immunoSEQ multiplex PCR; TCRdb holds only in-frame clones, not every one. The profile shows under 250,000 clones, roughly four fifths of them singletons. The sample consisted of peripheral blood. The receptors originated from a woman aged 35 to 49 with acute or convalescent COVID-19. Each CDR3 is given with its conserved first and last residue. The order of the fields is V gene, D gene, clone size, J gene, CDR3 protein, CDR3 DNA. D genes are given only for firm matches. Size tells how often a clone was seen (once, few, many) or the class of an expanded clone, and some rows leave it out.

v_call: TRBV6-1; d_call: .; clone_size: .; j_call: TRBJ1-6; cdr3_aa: CASSEVATVSYNSPLHF; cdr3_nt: TGTGCCAGCAGTGAAGTGGCGACAGTTTCCTATAATTCACCCCTCCACTTT
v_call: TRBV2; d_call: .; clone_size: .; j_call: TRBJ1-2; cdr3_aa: CASSENGGPSGYGYTF; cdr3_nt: TGTGCCAGCAGTGAGAATGGGGGCCCGAGCGGTTATGGCTACACCTTC
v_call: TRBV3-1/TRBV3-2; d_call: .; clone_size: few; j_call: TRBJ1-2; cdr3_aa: CASSQGTGYGYTF; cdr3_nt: TGTGCCAGCAGCCAAGGTACGGGCTATGGCTACACCTTC
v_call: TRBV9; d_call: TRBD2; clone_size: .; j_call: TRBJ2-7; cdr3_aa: CASSVAGGSPYEQYF; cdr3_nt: TGTGCCAGCAGCGTAGCGGGCGGGAGTCCATACGAGCAGTACTTC
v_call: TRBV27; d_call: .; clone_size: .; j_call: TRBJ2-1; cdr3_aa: CASISISYNEQFF; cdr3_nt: TGTGCCAGCATCTCGATCAGCTACAATGAGCAGTTCTTC
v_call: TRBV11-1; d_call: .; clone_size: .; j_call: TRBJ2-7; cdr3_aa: CASSPPGILSYEQYF; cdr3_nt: TGTGCCAGCAGCCCGCCCGGGATCCTCTCCTACGAGCAGTACTTC
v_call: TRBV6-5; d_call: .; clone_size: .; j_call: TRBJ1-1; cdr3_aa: CASSRGTEAFF; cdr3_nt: TGTGCCAGCAGTAGGGGGACTGAAGCTTTCTTT
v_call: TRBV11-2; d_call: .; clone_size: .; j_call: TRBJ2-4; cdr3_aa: CASSSPGHRGIQYF; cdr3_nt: TGTGCCAGCAGCTCTCCGGGACATAGGGGCATTCAGTACTTC
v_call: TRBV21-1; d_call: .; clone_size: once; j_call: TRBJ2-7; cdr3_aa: CASSKAGKRGTLYEQYF; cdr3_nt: TGTGCCAGCAGCAAAGCGGGTAAGCGGGGGACCTTATACGAGCAGTACTTC
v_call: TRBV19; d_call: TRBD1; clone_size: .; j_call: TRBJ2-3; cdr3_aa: CASSRKTGIADTQYF; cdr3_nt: TGTGCCAGTAGTCGCAAGACAGGGATTGCAGATACGCAGTATTTT
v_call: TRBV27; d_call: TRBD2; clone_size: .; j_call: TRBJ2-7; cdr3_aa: CASSLDGRASEQYF; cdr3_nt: TGTGCCAGCAGTTTAGACGGGAGGGCCTCCGAGCAGTACTTC
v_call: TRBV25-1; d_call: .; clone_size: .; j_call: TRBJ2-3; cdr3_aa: CASSASRGIRTDTQYF; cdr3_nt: TGTGCCAGCAGTGCAAGCAGGGGAATACGCACAGATACGCAGTATTTT
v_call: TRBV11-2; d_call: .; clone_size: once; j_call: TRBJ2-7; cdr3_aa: CASSGSSRGSSYEQYF; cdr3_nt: TGTGCCAGCAGCGGTAGCAGCCGAGGGAGCTCCTACGAGCAGTACTTC
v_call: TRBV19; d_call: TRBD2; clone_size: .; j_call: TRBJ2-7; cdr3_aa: CASSITPFRGGRVYEQYF; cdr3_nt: TGTGCCAGTAGTATAACCCCCTTCCGAGGCGGGAGGGTATACGAGCAGTACTTC
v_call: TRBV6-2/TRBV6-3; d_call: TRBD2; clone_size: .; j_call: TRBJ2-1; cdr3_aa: CASSKLAGEISYNEQFF; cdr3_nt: TGTGCCAGCAGTAAGCTAGCGGGAGAGATCTCCTACAATGAGCAGTTCTTC
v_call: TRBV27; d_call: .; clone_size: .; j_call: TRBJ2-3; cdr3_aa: CASTSRADTQYF; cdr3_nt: TGTGCCAGCACCTCCCGGGCAGATACGCAGTATTTT
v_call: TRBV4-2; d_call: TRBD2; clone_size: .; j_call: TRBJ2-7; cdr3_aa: CASSQELRGETYEQYF; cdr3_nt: TGTGCCAGCAGCCAAGAATTGCGGGGGGAGACCTACGAGCAGTACTTC
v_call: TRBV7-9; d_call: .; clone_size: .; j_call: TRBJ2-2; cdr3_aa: CASSLGAGGELFF; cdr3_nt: TGTGCCAGCAGCTTAGGTGCGGGTGGGGAGCTGTTTTTT
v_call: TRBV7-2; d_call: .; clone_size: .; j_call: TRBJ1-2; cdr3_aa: CASSSTRRNYGYTF; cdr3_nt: TGTGCCAGCAGCTCGACGCGGCGGAACTATGGCTACACCTTC
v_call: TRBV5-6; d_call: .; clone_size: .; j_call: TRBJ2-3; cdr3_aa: CASSLGGGPGDTQYF; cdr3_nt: TGTGCCAGCAGCTTGGGCGGGGGCCCCGGAGATACGCAGTATTTT
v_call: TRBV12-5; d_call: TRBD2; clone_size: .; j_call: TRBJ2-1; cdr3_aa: CASGSPRAGPYNEQFF; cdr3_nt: TGTGCTAGTGGCTCCCCCCGAGCGGGACCCTACAATGAGCAGTTCTTC
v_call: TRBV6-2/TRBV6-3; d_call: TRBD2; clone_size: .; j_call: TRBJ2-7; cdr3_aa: CASSTGLAGAYEQYF; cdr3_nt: TGTGCCAGCAGTACCGGACTAGCGGGTGCCTACGAGCAGTACTTC
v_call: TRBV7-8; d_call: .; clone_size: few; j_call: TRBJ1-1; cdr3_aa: CASSLHPKNTEAFF; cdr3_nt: TGTGCCAGCAGCCTACACCCCAAGAACACTGAAGCTTTCTTT
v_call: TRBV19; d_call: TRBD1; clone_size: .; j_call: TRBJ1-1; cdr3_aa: CASSIVSAGGIGTEAFF; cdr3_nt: TGTGCCAGTAGTATAGTCTCGGCAGGGGGCATTGGCACTGAAGCTTTCTTT
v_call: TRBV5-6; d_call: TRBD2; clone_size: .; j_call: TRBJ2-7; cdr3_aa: CASSLGLAGGPYEQYF; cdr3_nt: TGTGCCAGCAGCCTAGGACTAGCGGGGGGACCTTACGAGCAGTACTTC
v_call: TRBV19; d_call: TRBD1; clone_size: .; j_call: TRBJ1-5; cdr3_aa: CASSYPRDRGAQPQHF; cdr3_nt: TGTGCCAGTAGCTATCCCAGAGACAGGGGGGCTCAGCCCCAGCATTTT
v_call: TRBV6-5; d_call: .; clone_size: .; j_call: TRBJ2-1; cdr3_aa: CASSYSRGSYNEQFF; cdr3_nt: TGTGCCAGCAGTTACTCGAGAGGGTCCTACAATGAGCAGTTCTTC
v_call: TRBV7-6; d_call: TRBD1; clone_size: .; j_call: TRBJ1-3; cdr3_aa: CASSLEGQGFSGNTIYF; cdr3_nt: TGTGCCAGCAGCTTAGAGGGACAGGGCTTTTCTGGAAACACCATATATTTT
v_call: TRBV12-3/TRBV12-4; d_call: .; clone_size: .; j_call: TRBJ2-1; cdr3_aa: CASTNDFYNEQFF; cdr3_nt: TGTGCCAGCACAAACGACTTCTACAATGAGCAGTTCTTC
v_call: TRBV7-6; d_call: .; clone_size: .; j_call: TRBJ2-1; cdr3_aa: CASSSPDTNYNEQFF; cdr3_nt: TGTGCCAGCAGCTCCCCGGACACAAACTACAATGAGCAGTTCTTC
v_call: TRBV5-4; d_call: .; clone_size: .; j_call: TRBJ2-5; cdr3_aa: CASSSGTGHGPTQYF; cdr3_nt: TGTGCCAGCAGCTCCGGAACGGGACACGGGCCAACCCAGTACTTC
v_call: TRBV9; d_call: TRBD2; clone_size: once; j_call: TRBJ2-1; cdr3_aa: CASSELTSGGPGFLGEQFF; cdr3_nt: TGTGCCAGCAGCGAGCTGACTAGCGGGGGGCCCGGGTTTCTCGGTGAGCAGTTCTTC
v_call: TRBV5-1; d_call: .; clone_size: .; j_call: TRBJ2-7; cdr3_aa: CASSPSGYEQYF; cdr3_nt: TGCGCCAGCAGCCCCTCGGGCTACGAGCAGTACTTC
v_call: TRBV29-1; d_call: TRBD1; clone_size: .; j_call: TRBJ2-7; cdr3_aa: CSVRGQELYEQYF; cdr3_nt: TGCAGCGTCCGCGGACAGGAACTATACGAGCAGTACTTC
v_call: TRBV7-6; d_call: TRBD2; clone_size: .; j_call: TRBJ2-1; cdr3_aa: CASSFSGGSSYNEQFF; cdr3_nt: TGTGCCAGCAGTTTTAGCGGGGGGAGCTCCTACAATGAGCAGTTCTTC
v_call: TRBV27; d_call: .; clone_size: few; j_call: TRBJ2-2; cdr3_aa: CASREAAYRPGELFF; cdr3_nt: TGTGCCAGCAGGGAAGCGGCCTATCGACCCGGGGAGCTGTTTTTT
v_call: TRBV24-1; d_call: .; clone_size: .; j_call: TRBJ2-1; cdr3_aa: CATGTGNNEQFF; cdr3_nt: TGTGCCACCGGGACTGGAAACAATGAGCAGTTCTTC
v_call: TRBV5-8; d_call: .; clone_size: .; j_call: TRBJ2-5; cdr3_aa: CASSLDLRGFGETQYF; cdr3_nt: TGTGCCAGCAGCTTGGACCTACGGGGGTTTGGGGAGACCCAGTACTTC
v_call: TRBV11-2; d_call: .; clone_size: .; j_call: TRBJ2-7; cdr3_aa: CASSLSQGRGDEQYF; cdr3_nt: TGTGCCAGCAGCTTATCCCAGGGGCGCGGTGACGAGCAGTACTTC
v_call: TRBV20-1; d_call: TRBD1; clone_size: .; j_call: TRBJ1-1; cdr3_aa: CSASRTGGRTEAFF; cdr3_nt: TGCAGTGCTAGTAGGACAGGGGGCAGGACTGAAGCTTTCTTT
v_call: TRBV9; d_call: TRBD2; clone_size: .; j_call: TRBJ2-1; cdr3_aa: CASSVFSGRANEQFF; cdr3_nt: TGTGCCAGCAGCGTATTCAGCGGGAGGGCCAATGAGCAGTTCTTC
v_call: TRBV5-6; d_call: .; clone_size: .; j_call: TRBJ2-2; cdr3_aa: CASSPQGRGSGELFF; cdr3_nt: TGTGCCAGCAGCCCCCAGGGGAGGGGCTCCGGGGAGCTGTTTTTT
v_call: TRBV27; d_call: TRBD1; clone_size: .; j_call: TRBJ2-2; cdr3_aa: CASSLDPGGNTGELFF; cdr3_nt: TGTGCCAGCAGTTTAGATCCAGGGGGCAACACCGGGGAGCTGTTTTTT
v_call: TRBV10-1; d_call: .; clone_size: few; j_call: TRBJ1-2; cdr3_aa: CASSAGHNGYTF; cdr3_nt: TGCGCCAGCAGTGCGGGACACAATGGCTACACCTTC
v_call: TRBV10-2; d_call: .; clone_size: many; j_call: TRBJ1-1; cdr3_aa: CASSESRQNTEAFF; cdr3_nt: TGCGCCAGCAGTGAGTCGAGGCAGAACACTGAAGCTTTCTTT
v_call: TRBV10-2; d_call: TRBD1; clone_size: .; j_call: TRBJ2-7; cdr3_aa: CASRRGRAYEQYF; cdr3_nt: TGCGCCAGCAGGAGGGGGCGAGCCTACGAGCAGTACTTC
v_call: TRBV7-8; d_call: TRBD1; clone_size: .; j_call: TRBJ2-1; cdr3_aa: CASSFGQGRNEQFF; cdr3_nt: TGTGCCAGCAGCTTTGGACAGGGGAGAAATGAGCAGTTCTTC
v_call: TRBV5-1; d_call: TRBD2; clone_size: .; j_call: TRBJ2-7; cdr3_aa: CASSWDSGGAMYEQYF; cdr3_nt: TGCGCCAGCAGCTGGGACAGCGGGGGGGCGATGTACGAGCAGTACTTC
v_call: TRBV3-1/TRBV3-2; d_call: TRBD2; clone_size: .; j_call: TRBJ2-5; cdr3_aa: CASSQVEVSGIGETQYF; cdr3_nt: TGTGCCAGCAGCCAAGTTGAGGTTAGCGGGATTGGGGAGACCCAGTACTTC
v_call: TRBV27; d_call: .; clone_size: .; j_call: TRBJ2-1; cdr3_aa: CASSLGAVRNEQFF; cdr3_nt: TGTGCCAGCAGTTTGGGGGCCGTTCGGAATGAGCAGTTCTTC
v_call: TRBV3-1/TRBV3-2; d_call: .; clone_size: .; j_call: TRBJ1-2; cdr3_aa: CASSQEGRVPGYTF; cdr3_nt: TGTGCCAGCAGCCAAGAAGGGAGGGTCCCCGGCTACACCTTC
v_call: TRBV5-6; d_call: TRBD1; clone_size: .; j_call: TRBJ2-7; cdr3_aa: CASSQTGAYEQYF; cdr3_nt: TGTGCCAGCAGCCAAACAGGGGCCTACGAGCAGTACTTC